What follows describes a single T cell receptor (beta chain). The sample originates from a study of blood T cells in healthy people across ages. Alongside a J-beta primer mix, a sample-barcoded 5' primer served in a second PCR lasting roughly 7 to 11 cycles. TCRdb called the 5' RACE reads again in MiXCR, with one record for every CDR3 protein. The table records 800,000 to 1,300,000 distinct CDR3 sequences, under 30% of them present only once. These sequences were also reported in another study, on T cells of mothers and their children. That report adds: Each child gave a few million TCR beta CDR3 reads (each mother, over 9 million). Slightly higher, non-significant overlap characterized related mother-child pairs relative to unrelated pairs.

The TCR sequence derives from a girl aged 2 to 10 in good health. Sequenced: blood.

CDR3 sequence: CASSTERGEGETQYF. The CDR3 nucleotides read TGTGCCAGCAGCACGGAGCGGGGGGAGGGAGAGACCCAGTACTTC. The rearrangement links TRBV5-6 to TRBJ2-1, with 9 bases that match TRBD2. The J call may be faulty, since TRBJ2-5 better matches the DNA end. From germline, CDR1 is SGHDT and CDR2 YYEEEE. This CDR3 contains 15 residues.